The T cell receptor (beta chain) described here comes from a study of blood T cell repertoires in COVID-19. Study as a whole: Italy, Spain and the United States were the sources of the convalescent and acute COVID-19 samples. In each case, the material was cDNA or gDNA derived from T cells, B-cell-depleted T cells, or PBMCs.

How the authors handled the data: Amplified reference gene primers provided the basis for estimating nucleated cell counts. Measured with immunoSEQ multiplex PCR; TCRdb has only the in-frame clones, and not every one. V and J calls plus clone size are reproduced from that table; the DNA served to infer D and trimming. The sample lists about 54,000 clones; roughly 79% were seen once. Losses at the gene ends were 4 bases for V and 0 bases for J; bases not matched to a gene: 18. Germline V gives CDR1 MGHRA, CDR2 YSYEKL. This CDR3 region has 20 residues. In this sample, this clone turned up a few times. The sequence came from a woman aged 55-70 years with acute or convalescent COVID-19. The gene calls are TRBV4-1 and TRBJ2-1, with 7 bases matching TRBD2. Specimen: peripheral blood. CDR3 bases: TGCGCCAGCAGCCTTTGGTTTATAGGACTAGGCCCCATCTCCTACAATGAGCAGTTCTTC. Its translation: CASSLWFIGLGPISYNEQFF.